These T cell receptor beta chains were read from a single sample in a study of response to subunit inactivated influenza vaccine. A single record per CDR3 protein comes from TCRdb applying MiXCR to the RT-PCR reads. The profile covers about 800,000 distinct CDR3 sequences, with 21% appearing a single time and more than 8.5% taken by the ten largest. This specimen consisted of PBMCs from blood, obtained 5 days after vaccination. These receptors all stem from a man aged 45-65 years who received an inactivated influenza vaccine. Both conserved end residues are part of each CDR3. D genes are given only for firm matches. Rows may omit the clone size; those that give it use once, few, many or a size class.

clone_size: .
d_call: .
j_call: TRBJ2-7
v_call: TRBV28
cdr3_nt: TGTGCCAGCAGTTTATGGGATGGACAGCCCTACGAGCAGTACTTC
cdr3_aa: CASSLWDGQPYEQYF

clone_size: .
d_call: TRBD2
j_call: TRBJ2-1
v_call: TRBV7-9
cdr3_nt: TGTGACAGCAGCGCCTCTAGCGGGGGATACAATGAGCAGTTCTTC
cdr3_aa: CDSSASSGGYNEQFF

clone_size: few
d_call: .
j_call: TRBJ2-1
v_call: TRBV10-3
cdr3_nt: TGTGCCATCAATAGCGATAGCTCCTACAATGAGCAGTTCTTC
cdr3_aa: CAINSDSSYNEQFF

clone_size: .
d_call: TRBD2
j_call: TRBJ2-1
v_call: TRBV24-1
cdr3_nt: TGTGCCACCAGTGATAGGGGACTAGTGAGCAATGAGCAGTTCTTC
cdr3_aa: CATSDRGLVSNEQFF

clone_size: few
d_call: TRBD2
j_call: TRBJ2-1
v_call: TRBV12-3/TRBV12-4
cdr3_nt: TGTGCCAGCAGTTTCGTTGGAGGACCCGGGACTAGCTTTACCCGCTCCTACAATGAGCAGTTCTTC
cdr3_aa: CASSFVGGPGTSFTRSYNEQFF

clone_size: few
d_call: TRBD2
j_call: TRBJ2-1
v_call: TRBV5-1
cdr3_nt: TGCGCCAGCAGCCGTACGTGGGGGGGTGGGAATGAGCAGTTCTTC
cdr3_aa: CASSRTWGGGNEQFF

clone_size: .
d_call: .
j_call: TRBJ2-3
v_call: TRBV15
cdr3_nt: TGTGCCACCAGCAGGGAACAGGGTACGCAGTATTTT
cdr3_aa: CATSREQGTQYF

clone_size: .
d_call: .
j_call: TRBJ2-5
v_call: TRBV14
cdr3_nt: TGTGCCAGCAGTCGGTGGGGACGGCGGGTGACACAAGAGACCCAGTACTTC
cdr3_aa: CASSRWGRRVTQETQYF

clone_size: .
d_call: TRBD2
j_call: TRBJ2-7
v_call: TRBV24-1
cdr3_nt: TGTGCCACCAGTGTCAGGACTAGCCCCTACGAGCAGTACTTC
cdr3_aa: CATSVRTSPYEQYF

clone_size: .
d_call: .
j_call: TRBJ1-4
v_call: TRBV12-3/TRBV12-4
cdr3_nt: TGTGCCAGCAGTCCCCGGGCACCGAATGAAAAACTGTTTTTT
cdr3_aa: CASSPRAPNEKLFF

clone_size: .
d_call: TRBD1
j_call: TRBJ2-5
v_call: TRBV28
cdr3_nt: TGTGCCAGCAGTTTATCCGGGACAGGGGGGACCCAGTACTTC
cdr3_aa: CASSLSGTGGTQYF

clone_size: .
d_call: .
j_call: TRBJ2-2
v_call: TRBV5-1
cdr3_nt: TGCGCCAGCAGCTTGGGGACGCCCGGGGAGCTGTTTTTT
cdr3_aa: CASSLGTPGELFF

clone_size: .
d_call: TRBD2
j_call: TRBJ2-6
v_call: TRBV6-2/TRBV6-3
cdr3_nt: TGTGCCAGCAGTTACTCTCGAGCGGGAGCGATCTCTGGGGCCAACGTCCTGACTTTC
cdr3_aa: CASSYSRAGAISGANVLTF

clone_size: few
d_call: TRBD1
j_call: TRBJ2-2
v_call: TRBV12-3/TRBV12-4
cdr3_nt: TGTGCCAGCAGTCGGCACAGGGGGGACACCGGGGAGCTGTTTTTT
cdr3_aa: CASSRHRGDTGELFF

clone_size: .
d_call: .
j_call: TRBJ1-1
v_call: TRBV3-1
cdr3_nt: TGTGCCAGCAGCCAAGGGGTTGGCAGGTTGAGGGTGAACACTGAAGCTTTCTTT
cdr3_aa: CASSQGVGRLRVNTEAFF

clone_size: .
d_call: TRBD2
j_call: TRBJ2-1
v_call: TRBV7-8
cdr3_nt: TGTGCCAGCAGCTTCGGGCTACTAGCGGGGGACTACAATGAGCAGTTCTTC
cdr3_aa: CASSFGLLAGDYNEQFF

clone_size: few
d_call: TRBD2
j_call: TRBJ2-1
v_call: TRBV24-1
cdr3_nt: TGTGCCACCAGTGATACCACCAGCGGGGACAATGAGCAGTTCTTC
cdr3_aa: CATSDTTSGDNEQFF

clone_size: few
d_call: TRBD2
j_call: TRBJ2-7
v_call: TRBV7-2
cdr3_nt: TGTGCCAGCAGCTTTTCGGGACTAGCGTTCTCCTACGAGCAGTACTTC
cdr3_aa: CASSFSGLAFSYEQYF

clone_size: many
d_call: TRBD1
j_call: TRBJ2-1
v_call: TRBV12-3/TRBV12-4
cdr3_nt: TGTGCCAGCAGTACGGGACAGGGAATAATCTTC
cdr3_aa: CASSTGQGIIF

clone_size: .
d_call: TRBD1
j_call: TRBJ2-6
v_call: TRBV3-1
cdr3_nt: TGTGCCTCCAGCCCAACAGGGGTGTTCACTGGGGCCAACGTCCTGACTTTC
cdr3_aa: CASSPTGVFTGANVLTF

clone_size: .
d_call: TRBD1
j_call: TRBJ2-1
v_call: TRBV5-1
cdr3_nt: TGCGCCAGCAGCATAGAGACAGGGTTCGAGCAGTTCTTC
cdr3_aa: CASSIETGFEQFF

clone_size: many
d_call: .
j_call: TRBJ2-2
v_call: TRBV29-1
cdr3_nt: TGCAGCGTTGGCCGTGGCGGGGAGCTGTTTTTT
cdr3_aa: CSVGRGGELFF

clone_size: few
d_call: .
j_call: TRBJ2-1
v_call: TRBV9
cdr3_nt: TGTGCCAGCAGCGTAGGACTCCTAGACGGGACTTTTGAGCAGTTCTTC
cdr3_aa: CASSVGLLDGTFEQFF

clone_size: .
d_call: .
j_call: TRBJ1-1
v_call: TRBV6-2/TRBV6-3
cdr3_nt: TGTGCCAGCACTCGACAGGCTGAAGCTTTCTTT
cdr3_aa: CASTRQAEAFF

clone_size: few
d_call: .
j_call: TRBJ2-2
v_call: TRBV7-9
cdr3_nt: TGTGCCAGCAGCTTAGGACGCGGGGAGCTGTTTTTT
cdr3_aa: CASSLGRGELFF

clone_size: .
d_call: .
j_call: TRBJ2-7
v_call: TRBV6-2/TRBV6-3
cdr3_nt: TGTGCCAGCAGTATAACCCTGGACGTCCGAAACGAGCAGTACTTC
cdr3_aa: CASSITLDVRNEQYF

clone_size: few
d_call: .
j_call: TRBJ2-1
v_call: TRBV15
cdr3_nt: TGTGCCACCAGCAGAGTGGGCAGTCAAGGGGATGAGCAGTTCTTC
cdr3_aa: CATSRVGSQGDEQFF

clone_size: .
d_call: .
j_call: TRBJ1-1
v_call: TRBV20-1
cdr3_nt: TGCAGTGCTAGAGGGGGCGGGGGTCGGACTGAAGCTTTCTTT
cdr3_aa: CSARGGGGRTEAFF

clone_size: .
d_call: TRBD1
j_call: TRBJ1-2
v_call: TRBV3-1
cdr3_nt: TGTGCCAGCAAGGGACAGGGGGGAGGCTACACCTTC
cdr3_aa: CASKGQGGGYTF

clone_size: .
d_call: TRBD1
j_call: TRBJ2-2
v_call: TRBV7-9
cdr3_nt: TGTGCCAGCAGCTTAGTCGGACAGGGGGCCACCGGGGAGCTGTTTTTT
cdr3_aa: CASSLVGQGATGELFF

clone_size: many
d_call: .
j_call: TRBJ1-1
v_call: TRBV6-2/TRBV6-3
cdr3_nt: TGTGCCAGCAGTTACGCATTCATGAACACTGAAGCTTTCTTT
cdr3_aa: CASSYAFMNTEAFF

clone_size: few
d_call: TRBD1
j_call: TRBJ2-3
v_call: TRBV5-1
cdr3_nt: TGCGCCAGCAAGCGTCAAGGACAGGGAACAGATACGCAGTATTTT
cdr3_aa: CASKRQGQGTDTQYF

clone_size: many
d_call: .
j_call: TRBJ1-2
v_call: TRBV24-1
cdr3_nt: TGTGCCACCAGTGATCCCCTGCGGGGCTACACCTTC
cdr3_aa: CATSDPLRGYTF

clone_size: .
d_call: .
j_call: TRBJ2-2
v_call: TRBV4-3
cdr3_nt: TGCGCCAGCAGCCAGACTTTGAGGACAGCAAACACCGGGGAGCTGTTTTTT
cdr3_aa: CASSQTLRTANTGELFF

clone_size: .
d_call: .
j_call: TRBJ1-5
v_call: TRBV12-3/TRBV12-4
cdr3_nt: TGTGCCAGCAGTGTTTCGCCTCAGCCCCAGCATTTT
cdr3_aa: CASSVSPQPQHF

clone_size: .
d_call: TRBD2
j_call: TRBJ2-5
v_call: TRBV5-1
cdr3_nt: TGCGCCAGCAGCTTCCTTGGGACTAGCGCGGGAATACAAGAGACCCAGTACTTC
cdr3_aa: CASSFLGTSAGIQETQYF

clone_size: few
d_call: TRBD1
j_call: TRBJ2-3
v_call: TRBV20-1
cdr3_nt: TGCAGTGCTAGACCGACAGGGCTCGCAGATACGCAGTATTTT
cdr3_aa: CSARPTGLADTQYF

clone_size: .
d_call: .
j_call: TRBJ1-5
v_call: TRBV5-1
cdr3_nt: TGCGCCAGCAGCCAGGACGGAGATAGCAATCAGTCCCAGCATTTT
cdr3_aa: CASSQDGDSNQSQHF

clone_size: .
d_call: TRBD2
j_call: TRBJ2-5
v_call: TRBV3-1
cdr3_nt: TGTGCCAGCAGCGGGTGGAGCGGGGGGACCCAAGAGACCCAGTACTTC
cdr3_aa: CASSGWSGGTQETQYF

clone_size: few
d_call: .
j_call: TRBJ1-1
v_call: TRBV19
cdr3_nt: TGTGCCAGTAGTAGCACCGGGGCTATAAACACTGAAGCTTTCTTT
cdr3_aa: CASSSTGAINTEAFF

clone_size: many
d_call: TRBD2
j_call: TRBJ2-5
v_call: TRBV28
cdr3_nt: TGTGCCAGCAGTCCGAGGACTAGCGGGAGGGCCGGGGCGGAGACCCAGTACTTC
cdr3_aa: CASSPRTSGRAGAETQYF

clone_size: few
d_call: .
j_call: TRBJ1-3
v_call: TRBV12-3/TRBV12-4
cdr3_nt: TGTGCCAGCACCGGCGTAGGGGGGCTGCTCTCTGGAAACACCATATATTTT
cdr3_aa: CASTGVGGLLSGNTIYF

clone_size: .
d_call: .
j_call: TRBJ2-7
v_call: TRBV7-8
cdr3_nt: TGTGCCAGCAGCCGTGGCCGGGTCTACTCCTACGAGCAGTACTTC
cdr3_aa: CASSRGRVYSYEQYF

clone_size: few
d_call: .
j_call: TRBJ1-1
v_call: TRBV9
cdr3_nt: TGTGCCAGCAGCGTAGCTGACAGAGCGAACACTGAAGCTTTCTTT
cdr3_aa: CASSVADRANTEAFF

clone_size: few
d_call: .
j_call: TRBJ2-7
v_call: TRBV9
cdr3_nt: TGTGCCAGCAGCGCCTCATTTGCGGGTCCCTACGAGCAGTACTTC
cdr3_aa: CASSASFAGPYEQYF

clone_size: .
d_call: .
j_call: TRBJ2-5
v_call: TRBV24-1
cdr3_nt: TGTGCCACCAGTGATCCACGCACGGACAGCGAAGAGACCCAGTACTTC
cdr3_aa: CATSDPRTDSEETQYF

clone_size: .
d_call: TRBD1
j_call: TRBJ2-1
v_call: TRBV5-6
cdr3_nt: TGTGCCAGCCGGGACAGGGCCCTTGAGCAGTTCTTC
cdr3_aa: CASRDRALEQFF

clone_size: few
d_call: .
j_call: TRBJ2-7
v_call: TRBV29-1
cdr3_nt: TGCAGCGTTGAGGAGACGGGGGCGCGCCCCCACGAGCAGTACTTC
cdr3_aa: CSVEETGARPHEQYF

clone_size: many
d_call: .
j_call: TRBJ2-3
v_call: TRBV20-1
cdr3_nt: TGCAGTGCTAACCGGGACACCACAGATACGCAGTATTTT
cdr3_aa: CSANRDTTDTQYF

clone_size: many
d_call: .
j_call: TRBJ2-3
v_call: TRBV4-3
cdr3_nt: TGCGCCAGCAGCCAAGATAGTCAAGTATCTACGCAGTATTTT
cdr3_aa: CASSQDSQVSTQYF